These T cell receptor beta chains were read from a single sample in a study of cytomegalovirus exposure and HLA in healthy donors. The protocol was immunoSEQ multiplex PCR, while the TCRdb copy is restricted to in-frame clones and leaves out a portion. In the table there are under 200,000 clones, 75% to 90% of which are singletons. The sequenced sample consisted of PBMCs. The receptors come from a woman in her fifties or sixties in good health and CMV-seropositive. The CDR3 runs from the conserved cysteine through the conserved F or W. The D gene is left open where the match is weak. For some rows the clone size is stated as once, few or many, or as a class when expanded; others skip it.

CASSLGRGNEQFF	TGTGCCAGCAGTCTGGGGAGGGGCAATGAGCAGTTCTTC	.	13	TRBJ2-1	TRBV6-5	TRBD2
CASRAGGPNQPQHF	TGTGCCAGTAGGGCGGGCGGCCCTAATCAGCCCCAGCATTTT	.	14	TRBJ1-5	TRBV19	.
CASSYSTGSTEQYF	TGTGCCAGCAGTTACTCCACAGGGTCGACCGAGCAGTACTTC	.	14	TRBJ2-7	TRBV6-5	.
CASSWGTGSSYEQYF	TGTGCCAGCAGCTGGGGTACAGGGTCCTCCTACGAGCAGTACTTC	.	15	TRBJ2-7	TRBV11-3	.
CASSLEGVSEAFF	TGTGCCAGCAGCTTAGAGGGGGTCTCTGAAGCTTTCTTT	.	13	TRBJ1-1	TRBV7-2	.
CASSMFDGAGNQPQHF	TGTGCCAGTAGTATGTTTGATGGGGCAGGGAATCAGCCCCAGCATTTT	.	16	TRBJ1-5	TRBV19	.
CASSLDRGGSNQPQHF	TGTGCCAGCTCACTGGACAGGGGTGGAAGCAATCAGCCCCAGCATTTT	.	16	TRBJ1-5	TRBV18	TRBD1
CSGIGTGSADGYTF	TGCAGCGGGATCGGGACAGGGAGCGCGGATGGCTACACCTTC	.	14	TRBJ1-2	TRBV29-1	TRBD1
CASSENRIYTEAFF	TGTGCCAGCTCAGAAAACAGGATATACACTGAAGCTTTCTTT	.	14	TRBJ1-1	TRBV18	.
CASSEVGRALYGYTF	TGTGCCAGCAGTGAAGTCGGCAGGGCGCTCTATGGCTACACCTTC	.	15	TRBJ1-2	TRBV6-1	.
CASSGELNTEAFF	TGTGCCAGCAGCGGGGAATTGAACACTGAAGCTTTCTTT	.	13	TRBJ1-1	TRBV2	.
CASSMRRGHFYEQYF	TGTGCCAGTAGTATGCGCAGGGGGCATTTCTACGAGCAGTACTTC	once	15	TRBJ2-7	TRBV19	TRBD1
CASSRTTYEQYF	TGTGCCAGCAGCCGGACAACCTACGAGCAGTACTTC	.	12	TRBJ2-7	TRBV7-9	.
CASSLGQGADTQYF	TGTGCCAGCAGCTTAGGGCAGGGGGCAGATACGCAGTATTTT	once	14	TRBJ2-3	TRBV7-2	TRBD1
CASSQVVNSGNTIYF	TGTGCCAGCAGCCAAGTCGTTAACTCTGGAAACACCATATATTTT	.	15	TRBJ1-3	TRBV14	.
CASSPGGQGKLYGYTF	TGCGCCAGCAGCCCAGGGGGACAGGGGAAGCTATATGGCTACACCTTC	.	16	TRBJ1-2	TRBV5-1	TRBD1
CASSLNRARGGNTEAFF	TGTGCCAGCAGTTTGAATAGGGCGCGAGGGGGGAACACTGAAGCTTTCTTT	few	17	TRBJ1-1	TRBV28	.
CATSRQGLNTDTQYF	TGTGCCACCAGCAGACAGGGGCTTAACACAGATACGCAGTATTTT	.	15	TRBJ2-3	TRBV15	.
CASSQQDREYGYTF	TGCGCCAGCAGTCAGCAGGACAGGGAGTATGGCTACACCTTC	.	14	TRBJ1-2	TRBV23-1	TRBD1
CASSPDRTHTEAFF	TGTGCCAGTAGCCCAGACAGGACGCACACTGAAGCTTTCTTT	.	14	TRBJ1-1	TRBV19	.
CASSSGVHEQYF	TGTGCCAGCAGTTCAGGGGTCCACGAGCAGTACTTC	.	12	TRBJ2-7	TRBV5-6	.
CASSGGQVGNYGYTF	TGTGCCAGCAGCGGTGGACAGGTGGGAAACTATGGCTACACCTTC	once	15	TRBJ1-2	TRBV6-1	TRBD1
CASSPMGTGNTGELFF	TGTGCCAGCAGTCCAATGGGGACAGGGAACACCGGGGAGCTGTTTTTT	.	16	TRBJ2-2	TRBV28	TRBD1
CASRTDTEAFF	TGTGCCAGTCGGACAGACACTGAAGCTTTCTTT	.	11	TRBJ1-1	TRBV6-1	.
CASSSARVGSYEQYF	TGTGCCAGCAGCTCCGCCAGGGTAGGTTCCTACGAGCAGTACTTC	.	15	TRBJ2-7	TRBV7-8	.
CASSPWTGNSQETQYF	TGTGCCAGCAGCCCATGGACAGGGAATTCCCAAGAGACCCAGTACTTC	once	16	TRBJ2-5	TRBV5-4	TRBD1
CASSRVPHEQYF	TGTGCCAGCAGCCGCGTTCCCCACGAGCAGTACTTC	.	12	TRBJ2-7	TRBV6-5	.
CASSLLLGGITDTQYF	TGTGCCAGCAGCCTATTATTAGGAGGGATCACAGATACGCAGTATTTT	.	16	TRBJ2-3	TRBV2	.
CASRGGGSPYEQYF	TGTGCCAGCAGAGGAGGGGGCTCGCCTTACGAGCAGTACTTC	.	14	TRBJ2-7	TRBV28	.
CASSGEGTGAGYTF	TGTGCCAGCAGTGGAGAGGGGACAGGGGCCGGCTACACCTTC	once	14	TRBJ1-2	TRBV6-5	TRBD1
CASSQDLSRGGTEAFF	TGTGCCAGCAGCCAAGATCTATCGAGGGGGGGCACTGAAGCTTTCTTT	few	16	TRBJ1-1	TRBV14	.
CASSLWQGARNTEAFF	TGTGCCAGCAGTTTGTGGCAGGGGGCGCGGAACACTGAAGCTTTCTTT	.	16	TRBJ1-1	TRBV28	TRBD1
CASSSPGIAGVDTQYF	TGTGCCAGCAGCTCCCCAGGGATAGCGGGGGTAGATACGCAGTATTTT	.	16	TRBJ2-3	TRBV11-2	TRBD2
CASSATGGSIGYTF	TGTGCCAGCAGCGCGACAGGGGGCTCTATTGGCTACACCTTC	few	14	TRBJ1-2	TRBV9	TRBD1
CASSLGQGRNTEAFF	TGTGCCAGCAGCTTGGGACAGGGACGGAACACTGAAGCTTTCTTT	.	15	TRBJ1-1	TRBV5-4	TRBD1
CASSLRGLNTGELFF	TGTGCTAGCAGCTTACGGGGTTTGAACACCGGGGAGCTGTTTTTT	.	15	TRBJ2-2	TRBV7-7	.
CASSYRGQFPDQPQHF	TGTGCCAGCAGTTACAGGGGACAGTTCCCCGATCAGCCCCAGCATTTT	.	16	TRBJ1-5	TRBV6-6	TRBD1
CASSAGQGLGGELFF	TGCGCCAGCAGCGCCGGACAGGGGCTTGGCGGGGAGCTGTTTTTT	.	15	TRBJ2-2	TRBV5-1	TRBD1
CASRRGQGAPGANVLTF	TGTGCCAGCAGACGAGGACAGGGGGCGCCCGGGGCCAACGTCCTGACTTTC	few	17	TRBJ2-6	TRBV7-9	TRBD1
CASSFGDRGYNNEQFF	TGTGCCAGCAGCTTCGGAGACAGGGGTTATAACAATGAGCAGTTCTTC	.	16	TRBJ2-1	TRBV11-1	TRBD1
CASSPTSPSSYEQYF	TGTGCCAGCAGTCCTACTAGCCCCTCATCCTACGAGCAGTACTTC	.	15	TRBJ2-7	TRBV11-2	.
CASSSPTGYQTGEQYF	TGCGCCAGCAGCTCCCCCACGGGATACCAAACCGGCGAGCAGTACTTC	.	16	TRBJ2-7	TRBV5-1	.